This T cell receptor (beta chain) comes out of a study of T cell responses to AZD1222 COVID-19 vaccine. Some clones are missing from TCRdb's copy, which holds only in-frame ones; the method was immunoSEQ multiplex PCR. This sample has more than 80,000 clones, with approximately 85% found just once. This receptor was obtained from an adult who received the AZD1222 COVID-19 vaccine. The sequences come from peripheral blood, collected 28 days after the second AZD1222 dose.

CDR3 nucleotide sequence: TGTGCCAGCAGTGAAGCGCTGACAGGGAATCGCTACACCTTC. Protein: CASSEALTGNRYTF. The chain couples TRBV2 to TRBJ1-2; 7 bases are shared with TRBD1. V gave up 0 bases and J gave up 9 bases; unmatched junction bases: 7. Germline values: CDR1 SNHLY, CDR2 FYNNEI. The CDR3 loop spans 14 amino acids.